This TCR beta chain was sequenced for a study of blood T cell repertoires in COVID-19. Study-wide background: The United States, Italy and Spain supplied acute and convalescent COVID-19 samples. PBMCs, B-cell-depleted T cells, or T cells were the source of the cDNA or gDNA that made up the material.

The CDR3 is 12 amino acids. V was trimmed by 7 bases and J by 4 bases, leaving 11 bases between them. Original analysis: How many nucleated cells were present was estimated from reference gene primer amplification. Sequenced by immunoSEQ multiplex PCR; TCRdb stores in-frame clones only, minus some. The DNA was the basis for D and trimming; V, J and clone size are from that table. This sample has 150,000 or so clones, with roughly 88% found just once. The chain couples TRBV12-3 or TRBV12-4 to TRBJ2-7; D is possibly TRBD2 (6 bases). Sample: peripheral blood. The receptor's source is a woman in her forties or fifties in a cohort sampled during active or convalescent COVID-19. The DNA of the CDR3 is TGTGCCAGCAAGGAGGGTGGGTACGAGCAGTACTTC. Protein: CASKEGGYEQYF.